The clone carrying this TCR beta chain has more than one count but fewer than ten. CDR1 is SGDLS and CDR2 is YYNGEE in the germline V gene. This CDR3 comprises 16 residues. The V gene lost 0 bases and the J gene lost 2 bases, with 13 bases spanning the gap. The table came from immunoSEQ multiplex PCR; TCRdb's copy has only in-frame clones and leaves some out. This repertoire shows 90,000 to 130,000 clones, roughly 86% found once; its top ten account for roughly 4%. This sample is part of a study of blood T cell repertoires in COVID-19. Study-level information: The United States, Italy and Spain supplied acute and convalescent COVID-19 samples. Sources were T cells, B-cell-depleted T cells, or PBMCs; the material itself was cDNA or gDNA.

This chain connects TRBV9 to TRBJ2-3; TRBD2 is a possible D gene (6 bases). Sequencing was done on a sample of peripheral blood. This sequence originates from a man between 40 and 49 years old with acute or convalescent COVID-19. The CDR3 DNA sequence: TGTGCCAGCAGCGTAGGTCATAGCGGAACCACAGATACGCAGTATTTT. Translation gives CASSVGHSGTTDTQYF.